This T cell receptor beta chain appears in the sequencing data of a study of cytotoxic CD8 clonotypes in ibrutinib-treated CLL. The study's findings and limits: Patients had baseline clonality above age-matched healthy donors, and this clonality moved with circulating CD8+ T-cell counts. Before falling back toward baseline at progression, clonality had risen at the time of ibrutinib response. Public clonotypes occurred uncommonly; on treatment, they contracted or remained stable. For progressing versus sustained-remission patients, sampling times were not the same.

About this clone itself: Its antigen is unknown.

The CDR3 is made up of 15 amino acids. Germline assignment: CDR1 MDHEN and CDR2 SYDVKM. The ends lost 6 bases at V and 3 bases at J; junction bases unmatched: 11. TCRdb's copy holds only in-frame clones and misses some; the assay was immunoSEQ multiplex PCR. The sample has about 140,000 clones, around 82% seen once; the top ten hold less than 8.5%. The chain combines TRBV28 with TRBJ2-7; TRBD1 aligns across 7 bases. The receptor's source is a human donor with chronic lymphocytic leukemia. Sequenced material: PBMCs, taken after 36 months of ibrutinib treatment. For the CDR3, the DNA is TGTGCCAGCAGCCCCGGGACAGCTCGGTTCTACGAGCAGTACTTC. It is translated as CASSPGTARFYEQYF.